This section outlines one TCR beta chain sequence together with its context. Profiling relied on immunoSEQ multiplex PCR, and the TCRdb table lists in-frame clones only, not all of them. This table has 350,000 to 450,000 clones, roughly nine tenths appearing once. The data were obtained in a study of blood T cell repertoires in COVID-19. The CDR3 sequence is 14 residues long. V lost 4 bases to trimming and J lost 9 bases; unmatched junction nucleotides: 5. Germline assignment: CDR1 SGHNT and CDR2 YYREEE (reference sequence). The chain joins TRBV5-4 to TRBJ2-1, with TRBD2 matching 12 bases. The specimen was PBMCs or T cells enriched from blood (not recorded which). This TCR came from a woman aged 40 to 50 who had been exposed to COVID-19. The CDR3 DNA reads TGTGCCAGCAGCGTGACTAGCGGGAGCTCTGAGCAGTTCTTC. This translates into CASSVTSGSSEQFF. The full variable domain, its missing parts supplied by reference TRBV5-4 and TRBJ2-1, is ETGVTQSPTHLIKTRGQQVTLRCSSQSGHNTVSWYQQALGQGPQFIFQYYREEENGRGNFPPRFSGLQFPNYSSELNVNALELDDSALYLCASSVTSGSSEQFFGPGTRLTVL.